Sequencing of this T cell receptor (beta chain) was carried out in a study of blood T cell repertoires in COVID-19. Study summary: Both acute and convalescent COVID-19 samples were obtained from the United States, Italy and Spain. Nucleic acid was either cDNA or gDNA, and it came from T cells, B-cell-depleted T cells, or PBMCs.

In the source study's methods: Nucleated cell number was recorded as an estimate derived from reference gene primer amplification. Sequencing was performed with immunoSEQ multiplex PCR; in TCRdb, only in-frame clones are kept and a portion is missing. V, J and clone size are taken as reported in that table, and D and trimming were inferred from the DNA itself. Among more than 95,000 clones listed, approximately 84% were seen once. Germline V gives CDR1 LNHDA, CDR2 SQIVND (reference sequence). There are 13 residues in the CDR3. Trimming cost V 5 bases and J 4 bases, with 11 bases left between them. The chain links TRBV19 to TRBJ1-1; no definite D call. Material: peripheral blood. The source is a human donor in a cohort sampled during active or convalescent COVID-19. CDR3 sequence (DNA): TGTGCCAGTAGTTCCACCCGGGGCACTGAAGCTTTCTTT. Translating gives CASSSTRGTEAFF.